This TCR beta chain was found in a study of blood T cells in healthy people across ages. Primed by a sample-barcoded 5' primer and a J-beta primer mix, a second PCR proceeded for about 6 to 12 cycles. TCRdb processed the 5' RACE reads anew with MiXCR; each CDR3 protein has one entry. The table has about 780,000 distinct CDR3 sequences, 20% to 30% seen once. Germline lookup yields CDR1 SGHAT and CDR2 FQNNGV. The CDR3 loop spans 13 amino acids. The germline V and J ends were trimmed by 1 base and 7 bases, with 10 bases remaining between them. The sample was also linked to a second study, of T cells of mothers and their children.

The sequencing input was blood. The chain employs TRBV11-2 and TRBJ2-5; D uncertain. The TCR originated in a boy between 10 and 17 years old in good health. The CDR3 nucleotides read TGTGCCAGCAGCTTAGCCGGTAGCCGGACCCAGTACTTC. As protein: CASSLAGSRTQYF. Variable domain in full (rest from reference TRBV11-2 and TRBJ2-5): EAGVAQSPRYKIIEKRQSVAFWCNPISGHATLYWYQQILGQGPKLLIQFQNNGVVDDSQLPKDRFSAERLKGVDSTLKIQPAKLEDSAVYLCASSLAGSRTQYFGPGTRLLVL.